The T cell receptor beta chain described here comes from a study of long-term antiretroviral therapy in people with HIV (dated by TCRdb to the early 2020s). Turning to the overall study: Collection of the earliest samples took place about a decade ahead of the 2015 WHO recommendation for immediate ART, at a time when ART was typically delayed until CD4 counts fell. A total of about 180 cryopreserved PBMC samples were contributed to the cohort by 30 adults with confirmed HIV infection, with samples collected serially over a mean of roughly six years (range 1-12). No cross-contamination during QIAcube processing was shown when test extractions of a monoclonal T-cell line were performed alongside some 33 polyclonal samples. Among the 30 to 35 participants with HIV, over nine were female. A retrospective serial study tested whether changes in peripheral blood TRB repertoire composition and diversity were associated with ART initiation and durable HIV suppression. General conclusions and limits of the study: Starting ART was linked to a significant rise in TRB diversity, yet even with long-term ART the diversity remained significantly lower than in transplant donor controls. Compared with controls, HIV repertoires had narrower CDR3 length ranges, and the network structure pointed to an antigen-experienced repertoire that shifted only slightly toward naive after ART. No data were available on ART adherence, viral resistance or therapy changes, limiting inferences about post-ART repertoire changes. The samples span the years 2004 to 2017, and the ART regimens used at that time may not be as effective as current regimens. Because cell numbers in pre-ART samples were limited, unsorted PBMC were profiled instead of sorted CD4+ and CD8+ T cells. The repertoire was dominated across all time points by expanded TRB clones identified before ART initiation, although this dominance was seen to fluctuate and to decrease in many PLHIV after ART. Since PBMC availability was limited, sequencing covered only the TCR beta chain, with no alpha chain pairing.

Sequencing of the TRB variable region was done with the immunoSEQ hsTCRB v3.0 assay at survey level resolution. The targeted TRB sequencing depth was roughly 35,000-50,000 T-cell genomes per sample. TRB libraries were pooled and sequenced on an Illumina MiSeq using a v3 150-cycle kit. The authors' analysis ran thus. Repertoire analysis was performed in R inside a reproducible Nextflow workflow that covered QC, data transformation and analysis. LymphoSeq2, an R package for exploring AIRR-Seq data, was used to implement custom analyses. After excluding a handful of samples that yielded fewer than 5000 total TRB sequences, some 190 HIV repertoires remained for analysis. Of the roughly 180 retained HIV repertoires, about 60 were collected before and more than 120 after ART initiation. Repertoires were downsampled to 5000 TRB nucleotide sequences, and summary statistics were averaged over 100 downsampling iterations. The analysis kept only TRB sequences whose CDR3 regions were at least seven amino acids long. A Shannon entropy-derived clonality score and the Gini coefficient were used to measure diversity. In repertoire networks, the top 5000 CDR3 amino acid sequences were linked whenever an edit distance of one separated two sequences. Antigen specificity groups and MHC restriction were predicted for TRB CDR3 amino acid sequences with GLIPH2. Known CMV, EBV, HIV or tissue antigen associations were flagged by matching CDR3 amino acid sequences against VDJdb and McPAS-TCR. Pre-ART, post-ART and control groups were compared with Wilcoxon signed-rank tests and Holm-Bonferroni correction. TCRdb obtained this table from immuneACCESS and retained in-frame rearrangements with V and J assigned. These tables miss some clones; where compared with another copy, unresolved V genes account for less than half of the shortfall, and the remainder is unexplained. That table supplies the V and J calls and clone size; D and trimming were determined from the DNA. For this sample there are some 35,000 clones; almost 85% appear just once. The top ten clones comprise 6% to 7% of the sample.

As for this clone: The antigen it recognizes is unknown. Qualities for individual bases were not recorded, and no much larger clone is one base off.

Participants were included only if at least one PBMC sample before ART initiation and at least two post-ART samples were available. Every participant with HIV received treatment in the United States of America. Before DNA extraction, cryopreserved samples of roughly 0.9-11 million PBMC were thawed and washed. At the time of the earliest PBMC sample, participants with HIV were aged between roughly 20 and 60 years. Each participant contributed PBMC samples from 1-4 timepoints before ART initiation and 2-8 timepoints after ART initiation, with a median of 7 samples. Serial HIV viral load, CD4+ T-cell count, ART history and demographic data were obtained for every participant. Genomic DNA was extracted from unsorted PBMC with a Qiagen kit on a QIAcube, with processing performed in batches of 12 samples. Unmatched junction bases come to 7, with V trimmed by 4 bases and J by 5 bases. From cysteine to phenylalanine, the CDR3 is 14 amino acids long. Just the 42-base CDR3 DNA is kept, in frame starting at base 1. CDR1 and CDR2, per the germline V gene (reference sequence), are GTSNPN and SVGIG.

Source: unsorted PBMCs, taken 0.6 years after starting antiretroviral therapy. This TCR derives from a man younger than 35 with HIV. The receptor chain draws on TRBV30 and TRBJ1-2, with 10 bases aligning to TRBD1. Here is the DNA: TGTGCCTGGAAAGAGACAGGGGGCAGTTATGGCTACACCTTC. This codes for CAWKETGGSYGYTF.